This T cell receptor beta chain came from a study of CD8+CD57+ T cells in acquired aplastic anemia. Overall study: Sorted CD4+ and CD8+ cells yielded DNA averaging approximately 3.5 ug. Study-level points and caveats: Comparison of patients with controls identified almost 30 shared CD8+ CDR3 sequences.

Concerning this clonotype itself: Its specificity is not known.

Sequencing was done on patients that had shown CD8+CD57+ cell expansion by flow cytometry. None of the patients had been given any therapy when their blood was sampled. The V end was cut by 1 base, the J end by 6 bases, with 15 bases between. The CDR3 loop spans 14 amino acids. From germline, CDR1 is DFQATT and CDR2 SNEGSKA (reference sequence). CDR3 and TCR beta VDJ profiling relied on a genomic DNA template. A single record per CDR3 protein comes from TCRdb applying MiXCR to the reads. This sample yields about 200,000 distinct CDR3 sequences, of which about 60% are seen a single time; about 60% belongs to the top ten.

The chain recombines TRBV20-1 with TRBJ1-1; a weak D match, TRBD1 (5 bases). The clonotype was recovered from a human donor with aplastic anemia. The sequenced material came from sorted CD4+, CD8+, or CD8+CD57+ T cells (not recorded which) from PBMCs. CDR3 coding DNA: TGCAGTGCTAGAGGTCAGGGTTTCTTTGCTGAAGCTTTCTTT. Its protein is CSARGQGFFAEAFF.